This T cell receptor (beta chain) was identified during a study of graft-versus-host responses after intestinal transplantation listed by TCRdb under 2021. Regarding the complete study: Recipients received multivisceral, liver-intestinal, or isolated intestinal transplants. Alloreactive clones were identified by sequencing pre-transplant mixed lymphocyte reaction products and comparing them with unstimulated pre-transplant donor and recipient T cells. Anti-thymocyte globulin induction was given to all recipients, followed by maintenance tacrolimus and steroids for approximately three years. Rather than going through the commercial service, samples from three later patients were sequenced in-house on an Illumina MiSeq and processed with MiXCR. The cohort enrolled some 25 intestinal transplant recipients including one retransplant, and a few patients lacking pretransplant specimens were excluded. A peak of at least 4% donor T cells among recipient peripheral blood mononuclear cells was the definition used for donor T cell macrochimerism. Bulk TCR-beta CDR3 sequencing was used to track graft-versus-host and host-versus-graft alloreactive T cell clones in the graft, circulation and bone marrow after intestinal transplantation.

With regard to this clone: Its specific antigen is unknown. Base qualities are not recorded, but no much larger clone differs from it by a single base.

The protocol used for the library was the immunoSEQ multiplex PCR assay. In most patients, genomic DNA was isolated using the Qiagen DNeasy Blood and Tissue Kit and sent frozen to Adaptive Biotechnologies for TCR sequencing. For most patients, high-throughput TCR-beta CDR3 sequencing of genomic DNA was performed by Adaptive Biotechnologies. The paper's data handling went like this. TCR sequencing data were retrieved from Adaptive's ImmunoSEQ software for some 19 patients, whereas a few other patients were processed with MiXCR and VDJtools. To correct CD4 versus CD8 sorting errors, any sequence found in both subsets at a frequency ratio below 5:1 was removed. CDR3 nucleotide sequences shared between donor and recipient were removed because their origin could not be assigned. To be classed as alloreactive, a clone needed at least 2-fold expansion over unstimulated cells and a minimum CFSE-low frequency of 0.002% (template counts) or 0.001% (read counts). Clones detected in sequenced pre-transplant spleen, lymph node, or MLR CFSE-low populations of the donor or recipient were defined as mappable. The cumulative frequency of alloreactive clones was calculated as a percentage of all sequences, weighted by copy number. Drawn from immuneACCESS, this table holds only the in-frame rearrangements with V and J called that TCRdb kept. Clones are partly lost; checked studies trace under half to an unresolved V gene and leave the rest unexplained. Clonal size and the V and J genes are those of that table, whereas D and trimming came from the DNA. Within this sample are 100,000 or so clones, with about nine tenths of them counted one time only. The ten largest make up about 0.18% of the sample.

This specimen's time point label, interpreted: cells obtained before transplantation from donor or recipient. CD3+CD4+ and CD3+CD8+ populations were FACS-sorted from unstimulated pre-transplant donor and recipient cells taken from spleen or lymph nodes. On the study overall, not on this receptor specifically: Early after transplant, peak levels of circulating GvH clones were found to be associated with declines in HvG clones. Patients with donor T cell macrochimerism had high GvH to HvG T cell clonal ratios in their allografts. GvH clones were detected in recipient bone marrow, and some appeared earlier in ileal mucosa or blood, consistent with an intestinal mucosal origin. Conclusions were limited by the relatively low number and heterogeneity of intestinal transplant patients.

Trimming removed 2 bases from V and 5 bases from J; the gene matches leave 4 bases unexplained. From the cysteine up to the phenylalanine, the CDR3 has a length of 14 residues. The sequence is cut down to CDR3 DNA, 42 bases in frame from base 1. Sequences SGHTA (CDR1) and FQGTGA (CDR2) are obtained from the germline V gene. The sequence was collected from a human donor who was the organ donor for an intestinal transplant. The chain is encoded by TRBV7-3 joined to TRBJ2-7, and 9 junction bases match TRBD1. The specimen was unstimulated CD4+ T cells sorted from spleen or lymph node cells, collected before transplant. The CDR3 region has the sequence CASSLGGDRDEQYF. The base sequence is TGTGCCAGCAGCTTAGGGGGGGACAGGGACGAGCAGTACTTC.